This TCR beta chain derives from a study of shared clonotypes between healthy human individuals. V was clipped by 3 bases and J by 2 bases, with 6 bases between them. Germline lookup yields CDR1 SQVTM and CDR2 ANQGSEA. This CDR3 has 12 residues. Ten immunoSEQ deep assay plates served to sequence unsorted PBMC DNA. The assay was immunoSEQ multiplex PCR, and TCRdb's table has in-frame clones only and misses some. The repertoire holds about 460,000 clones, with 70% to 80% as singletons. The sample was PBMCs. This TCR was recovered from a woman aged 40 to 50 in good health. Some clones in this sample may be carry-over from other donors' samples. V and J are TRBV29-1 and TRBJ2-3; D may be TRBD2 (6 bases). CDR3 region: CSVERDTDTQYF. The CDR3 DNA reads as TGCAGCGTTGAGCGGGACACAGATACGCAGTATTTT.